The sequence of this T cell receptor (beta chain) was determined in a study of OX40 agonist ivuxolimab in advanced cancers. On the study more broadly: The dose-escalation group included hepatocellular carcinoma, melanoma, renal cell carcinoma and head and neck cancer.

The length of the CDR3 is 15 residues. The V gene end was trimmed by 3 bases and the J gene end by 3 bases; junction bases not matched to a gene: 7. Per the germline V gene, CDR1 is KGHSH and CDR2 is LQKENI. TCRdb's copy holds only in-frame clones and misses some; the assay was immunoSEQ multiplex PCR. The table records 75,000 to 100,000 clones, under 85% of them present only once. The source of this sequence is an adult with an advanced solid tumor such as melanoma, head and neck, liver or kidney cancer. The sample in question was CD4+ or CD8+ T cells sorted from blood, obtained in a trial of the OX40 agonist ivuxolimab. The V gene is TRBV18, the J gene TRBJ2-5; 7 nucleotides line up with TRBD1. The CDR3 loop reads CASSPNTGVEETQYF. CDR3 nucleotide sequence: TGTGCCAGCTCACCTAATACAGGGGTGGAAGAGACCCAGTACTTC. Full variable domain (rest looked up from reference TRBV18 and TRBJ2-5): NAGVMQNPRHLVRRRGQEARLRCSPMKGHSHVYWYRQLPEEGLKFMVYLQKENIIDESGMPKERFSAEFPKEGPSILRIQQVVRGDSAAYFCASSPNTGVEETQYFGPGTRLLVL.